This T cell receptor beta chain stems from a study of blood T cell repertoires in COVID-19. Germline CDR1 and CDR2: MNHNY and SVGAGI (reference sequence). The CDR3 sequence is 14 residues long. Trimming removed 0 bases from V and 6 bases from J; junction bases left unmatched: 3. Participants came from some 26 US areas, aged about 18 to 100 years. The recovered donors of Cohort 3 showed two negative PCRs, clearance, or symptom resolution. Sequencing used immunoSEQ multiplex PCR; TCRdb keeps in-frame clones, though not all of them. The sample consists of 140,000 to 150,000 clones, 70% to 90% of them appearing once.

The source material was PBMCs or T cells enriched from blood (not recorded which). This receptor was taken from a man in his fifties who had recovered from COVID-19. This rearrangement joins TRBV6-6 to TRBJ1-2; 8 nucleotides agree with TRBD1. CDR3 DNA sequence: TGTGCCAGCAGTTACTCGCAGACAGGGGATGGCTACACCTTC. This codes for CASSYSQTGDGYTF.